This T cell receptor (beta chain) derives from a study of cytomegalovirus exposure and HLA in healthy donors. About the research overall: The 95 to 150 validation repertoires, a later analysis reported, used the same platform as the 666 first-cohort repertoires.

Worth noting for this clone: What it recognizes is unknown.

Broader study findings: 150 to 200 TCR beta chains were listed as cytomegalovirus-associated.

The donors were in the roughly 120-subject validation cohort; that cohort was separate from the roughly 700-subject first cohort. Profiling relied on immunoSEQ multiplex PCR, and the TCRdb table lists in-frame clones only, not all of them. This table has around 300,000 clones, roughly 87% appearing once. Germline-derived CDR1 and CDR2 are SGHRS and YFSETQ. Trimming took 1 base from V and 2 from J; bases not matched to a gene: 11. The CDR3 runs to 17 residues. The material sequenced was PBMCs. V gene TRBV5-1 combines with J gene TRBJ2-7; 8 positions match TRBD1. The sequence was obtained from a woman in her 30s in good health and CMV-seropositive. The CDR3 reads CASSLSLKGTGPYEQYF. The CDR3 bases are TGCGCCAGCAGCTTGTCGTTAAAGGGGACAGGACCCTACGAGCAGTACTTC.